A single sample is the source of the 12 T cell receptor beta chains below, sequenced in a study of PD-1 blockade in classical Hodgkin lymphoma. Repertoires were generated with immunoSEQ multiplex PCR, while TCRdb's copy carries only in-frame clones and drops some. The data hold about 99,000 clones, with roughly four fifths observed a single time. Every one of the patients relapsed after autologous stem cell transplantation (brentuximab vedotin exposure was variable). The specimen comprised peripheral blood mononuclear cells (PBMCs), sampled before the second cycle of nivolumab. These receptors all come from a human donor with classical Hodgkin lymphoma.

The chain combines TRBV4-3 with TRBJ2-3, with 8 bases that match TRBD2. Germline V gene data show CDR1 as LGHNA and CDR2 as YSLEER. CDR3 length equals 15 residues. V lost 4 bases, J lost 4 bases, and 7 bases stayed unmatched. In DNA form, the CDR3 reads TGCGCCAGCAGCCTCACTAGCGGACCTCCAGATACGCAGTATTTT. It is translated as CASSLTSGPPDTQYF.

The chain links TRBV18 to TRBJ2-2; no reliable D call. Trimming removed 3 bases from V and 4 bases from J, with 6 bases in between. Germline values: CDR1 KGHSH, CDR2 LQKENI. The CDR3 is 13 residues long. Here the CDR3 reads CASSPELTGELFF. CDR3 sequence (DNA): TGTGCCAGCTCACCGGAACTCACCGGGGAGCTGTTTTTT.

This chain joins TRBV11-2 and TRBJ2-3; tentatively, D is TRBD2 (6 bases). In germline, CDR1 is SGHAT, CDR2 FQNNGV. The V end lost 3 bases, the J end lost 2 bases, and 9 bases lay between the germline ends. The CDR3 is 14 amino acids. As DNA, the CDR3 is TGTGCCAGCAGCTTGTCGGGGGACACAGATACGCAGTATTTT. Translation: CASSLSGDTDTQYF. Combining the CDR3 with reference TRBV11-2 and TRBJ2-3 gives the whole variable domain EAGVAQSPRYKIIEKRQSVAFWCNPISGHATLYWYQQILGQGPKLLIQFQNNGVVDDSQLPKDRFSAERLKGVDSTLKIQPAKLEDSAVYLCASSLSGDTDTQYFGPGTRLTVL.

The DNA for the CDR3 is TGTGCCAGTAATCCTCAGGGGGAGGCCTACAATGAGCAGTTCTTC. Protein sequence: CASNPQGEAYNEQFF. V and J are TRBV19 and TRBJ2-1; possible D gene TRBD1, 7 bases. The V and J ends lost 7 bases and 2 bases respectively, with 15 bases between them. The germline CDR1 and CDR2 sequences are LNHDA and SQIVND (reference sequence). This CDR3 has 15 residues.

The chain links TRBV7-3 to TRBJ2-3, with a tentative D call TRBD2 (5 bases). V gave up 6 bases and J gave up 4 bases, with 20 bases separating them. Per the germline V gene, CDR1 is SGHTA and CDR2 is FQGTGA. This CDR3 region has 16 residues. The chain's CDR3 is CASSIGVLARSDTQYF. The DNA of the CDR3 is TGTGCCAGCAGTATCGGGGTCCTGGCGAGGTCAGATACGCAGTATTTT.

This chain links TRBV5-6 with TRBJ2-7; a weak D match, TRBD1 (6 bases). CDR1 and CDR2 from the germline V gene are SGHDT and YYEEEE. V lost 1 base to trimming and J lost 4 bases, with 6 bases between them. The length of the CDR3 is 12 residues. The CDR3: CASSLTGYEQYF. CDR3 DNA sequence: TGTGCCAGCAGCTTGACAGGGTACGAGCAGTACTTC.

This clone was counted once. The V gene is TRBV4-2, the J gene TRBJ2-7; D is possibly TRBD2 (5 bases). Germline assignment: CDR1 LGHNA and CDR2 YNFKEQ. Trimming took 0 bases from V and 6 from J, leaving 18 bases between them. This CDR3 has 16 amino acids. The DNA of the CDR3 is TGTGCCAGCAGCCAAGATGAGGGCCAAGTAAATCTCGAGCAGTACTTC. This gives the protein CASSQDEGQVNLEQYF.

This chain connects TRBV7-8 to TRBJ2-7; 8 bases agree with TRBD2. This CDR3 region has 16 residues. The V gene end was trimmed by 5 bases and the J gene end by 4 bases; junction bases not matched to a gene: 13. The germline V gene has CDR1 SGHVS and CDR2 FQNEAQ. The CDR3 bases are TGTGCCAGCAGCACATCCTTGGGTGGCGGGAGGTACGAGCAGTACTTC. Residues: CASSTSLGGGRYEQYF.

This sequence joins TRBV10-3 and TRBJ2-2, with TRBD2 matching 12 bases. The V gene end was trimmed by 10 bases and the J gene end by 1 base; junction bases not matched to a gene: 7. The CDR3 has 16 residues. Per the germline V gene, CDR1 is ENHRY and CDR2 is SYGVKD. The CDR3 sequence: CATKGTSGWNTGELFF. The CDR3 nucleotides read TGTGCCACAAAGGGGACTAGCGGGTGGAACACCGGGGAGCTGTTTTTT.

J is TRBJ2-1 and V is TRBV28; weak D call: TRBD2 (5 bases). Germline V lookup: CDR1 MDHEN, CDR2 SYDVKM. Between the trimmed V and J ends, which lost 3 bases and 0 bases, there was a span of 9 bases. There are 15 residues in the CDR3. CDR3: CASSFSASSYNEQFF. In DNA, the CDR3 is TGTGCCAGCAGTTTTAGCGCTAGCTCCTACAATGAGCAGTTCTTC.

The chain links TRBV5-6 to TRBJ1-1; a possible D gene is TRBD1 (5 bases). CDR1 and CDR2 (germline): SGHDT, YYEEEE. The V gene lost 2 bases and the J gene lost 0 bases, with 14 bases spanning the gap. This CDR3 comprises 16 residues. For the CDR3, the DNA is TGTGCCAGCAGCTTTTCCCCAGGGAGGATGAACACTGAAGCTTTCTTT. Translation gives CASSFSPGRMNTEAFF.

This clone was recorded a few times. J is TRBJ2-2 and V is TRBV28; the D gene is possibly TRBD2 (5 bases). The CDR3 runs to 15 residues. The ends were cut back, 2 bases at V and 1 base at J, with 8 bases in the middle. CDR1 and CDR2 from the germline V gene are MDHEN and SYDVKM. CDR3 loop: CASSLGRLNTGELFF. Written as DNA, the CDR3 is TGTGCCAGCAGTTTAGGGAGACTGAACACCGGGGAGCTGTTTTTT.